Included here is one TCR beta chain sequence, with context. The sample belongs to a study of Graves' ophthalmopathy and Graves' hyperthyroidism. RNA transcripts provided the template for amplifying TCR beta CDR3 regions. Second-round multiplex PCR came after a first-round RT-PCR that employed HTBI primers. MiXCR, applied by TCRdb to the multiplex PCR reads, yields one record per CDR3 protein. The sample has over 500,000 distinct CDR3 sequences, approximately 21% seen once. Diagnoses were established from clinical symptoms, serum thyroxine, TRAb, thyroid ultrasound and orbital computed tomography. The receptor comes from a woman younger than 30 with stable Graves' hyperthyroidism. Some clones in this sample may be carry-over from other donors' samples. Sample: peripheral blood.

The chain's CDR3 is CASSQGGGGKAFF. CDR3 coding DNA: TGTGCCAGCAGTCAAGGGGGAGGGGGGAAAGCTTTCTTT. This chain links TRBV2 with TRBJ1-1; tentatively, D is TRBD1 (6 bases). This CDR3 is 13 amino acids long. In germline, CDR1 is SNHLY, CDR2 FYNNEI. The V end lost 5 bases, the J end lost 9 bases, and 16 bases lay between the germline ends.